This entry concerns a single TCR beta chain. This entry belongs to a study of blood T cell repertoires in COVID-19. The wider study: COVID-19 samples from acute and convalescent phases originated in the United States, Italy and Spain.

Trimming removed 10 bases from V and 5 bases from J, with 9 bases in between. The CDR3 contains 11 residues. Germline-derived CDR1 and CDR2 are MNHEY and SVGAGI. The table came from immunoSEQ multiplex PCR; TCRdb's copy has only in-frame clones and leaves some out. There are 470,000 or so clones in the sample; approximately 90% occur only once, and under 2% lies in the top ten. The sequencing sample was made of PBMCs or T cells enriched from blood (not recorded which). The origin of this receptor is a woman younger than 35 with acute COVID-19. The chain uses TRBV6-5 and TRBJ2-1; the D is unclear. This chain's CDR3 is CAILTNNEQFF. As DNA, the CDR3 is TGTGCCATACTTACTAACAATGAGCAGTTCTTC.